A selection of T cell receptor beta chains follows, all from one sample in a study of cytomegalovirus exposure and HLA in healthy donors. The assay was immunoSEQ multiplex PCR, and TCRdb's table has in-frame clones only and misses some. The sample carries 200,000 to 250,000 clones, 80% to 85% recorded once. Sequenced material: PBMCs. These receptor sequences come from a boy younger than 10 in good health and CMV-seronegative. Each CDR3 is given with its conserved first and last residue. The D gene is left open where the match is weak. Only part of the rows carry a size: once, few, many, or a class if the clone is expanded.

D	V	size	J	DNA	CDR3
NA	TRBV13	once	TRBJ2-2	TGTGCCAGCAGTTCAACCGGACAGTCGAACACCGGGGAGCTGTTTTTT	CASSSTGQSNTGELFF
NA	TRBV30	NA	TRBJ1-2	TGTGCCTGGGCCGGGACAACCTATGGCTACACCTTC	CAWAGTTYGYTF
TRBD1	TRBV6-6	NA	TRBJ1-2	TGTGCCAGCAGTTACGGGACAGGGGTCCCTGGCTACACCTTC	CASSYGTGVPGYTF
TRBD2	TRBV2	NA	TRBJ2-7	TGTGCCAGCAGTGTACCCTGGGGCCTAGCGGGTGGCGAGCAGTACTTC	CASSVPWGLAGGEQYF
NA	TRBV4-1	NA	TRBJ2-3	TGCGCCAGCAGCCAAGATCCTCCGGGGAAGGGCACAGATACGCAGTATTTT	CASSQDPPGKGTDTQYF
NA	TRBV29-1	NA	TRBJ1-1	TGCAGCGTGCCCCTCGGGGGGAACACTGAAGCTTTCTTT	CSVPLGGNTEAFF
TRBD1	TRBV19	NA	TRBJ2-5	TGTGCCAGTAGAGCAGGGGGCAGACAAGAGACCCAGCACTTC	CASRAGGRQETQHF
TRBD2	TRBV4-1	NA	TRBJ2-7	TGCGCCAGCAGCCAAGACGGGACTAGCGTCGAGCAGTACTTC	CASSQDGTSVEQYF
NA	TRBV27	NA	TRBJ2-3	TGTGCCAGCAGTTTATGGCCCTTGGACAGCTCAAGCACAGATACGCAGTATTTT	CASSLWPLDSSSTDTQYF
TRBD2	TRBV2	NA	TRBJ2-7	TGTGCCAGCACCGGGAGGGCCACCTCTTACGAGCAGTACTTC	CASTGRATSYEQYF
TRBD1	TRBV9	few	TRBJ1-1	TGTGCCAGCAGCGCCAAATGGACAGGCTTGAACACTGAAGCTTTCTTT	CASSAKWTGLNTEAFF
TRBD1	TRBV29-1	NA	TRBJ1-1	TGCAGCGTTGGTAAGGGGGCGGGGAACACTGAAGCTTTCTTT	CSVGKGAGNTEAFF
NA	TRBV30	NA	TRBJ1-5	TGTGCCTGGAGTTCTGGACAGTTCAATCAGCCCCAGCATTTT	CAWSSGQFNQPQHF
NA	TRBV10-3	NA	TRBJ2-3	TGTGCCACTGACGGGGGGCAAGGCACAGATACGCAGTATTTT	CATDGGQGTDTQYF
NA	TRBV7-3	NA	TRBJ1-5	TGTGCCAGCAGACAGGGATATAGCAATCAGCCCCAGCATTTT	CASRQGYSNQPQHF
TRBD2	TRBV9	once	TRBJ2-1	TGTGCCAGCAGCCTAGGACTAGCGGGGTCCTACAATGAGCAGTTCTTC	CASSLGLAGSYNEQFF
NA	TRBV7-8	NA	TRBJ1-1	TGTGCCAGCAGCCCGTACATGAACACTGAAGCTTTCTTT	CASSPYMNTEAFF
TRBD1	TRBV14	NA	TRBJ1-1	TGTGCCAGCAGCCCATACGTCGGACAGGCGTACACTGAAGCTTTCTTT	CASSPYVGQAYTEAFF
TRBD1	TRBV7-9	NA	TRBJ1-5	TGTGCCAGCAGCTCCGGCCGGACAGGGGGCCACCAGCCCCAGCATTTT	CASSSGRTGGHQPQHF
TRBD1	TRBV5-4	NA	TRBJ2-7	TGTGCCAGCAGCTCCCTGGGACAGCCGATGGACTTC	CASSSLGQPMDF
TRBD2	TRBV5-5	NA	TRBJ2-1	TGTGCCAGCAGCTTGTTTCTAGCGGGAGAAGCCTACAATGAGCAGTTCTTC	CASSLFLAGEAYNEQFF
TRBD1	TRBV9	NA	TRBJ1-4	TGTGCCAGCAGCGTAGCAGGAGACAGGGATGAAAAACTGTTTTTT	CASSVAGDRDEKLFF
TRBD2	TRBV4-1	NA	TRBJ2-5	TGCGCCAGCAGCAAGAGACTAGCGGGCGACGGGGAGACCCAGTACTTC	CASSKRLAGDGETQYF
TRBD2	TRBV5-1	NA	TRBJ2-1	TGCGCCAGCAGGGAAGGGACTAGCGAGAACAATGAGCAGTTCTTC	CASREGTSENNEQFF
TRBD1	TRBV29-1	NA	TRBJ2-1	TGCAGCGTTGAAGGGGGACAGGGGCCCAATGAGCAGTTCTTC	CSVEGGQGPNEQFF
NA	TRBV5-6	NA	TRBJ2-7	TGTGCCAGCAGCTTGCTGGTGCAGGGTGACTACGAGCAGTACTTC	CASSLLVQGDYEQYF
NA	TRBV19	NA	TRBJ1-4	TGTGCCAGTAGTATAGCCTGGACAGCAACTAATGAAAAACTGTTTTTT	CASSIAWTATNEKLFF
NA	TRBV27	NA	TRBJ1-5	TGTGCCAGCAGCCCGGACACAGGGCCGGGGTATAGCAATCAGCCCCAGCATTTT	CASSPDTGPGYSNQPQHF
NA	TRBV7-6	NA	TRBJ2-3	TGTGCCAGCAGCTTCGACAGGAGGAGAGGCGATACGCAGTATTTT	CASSFDRRRGDTQYF
NA	TRBV2	few	TRBJ2-1	TGTGCCAGCAGTGAAGGACACAACAATGAGCAGTTCTTC	CASSEGHNNEQFF
NA	TRBV4-1	NA	TRBJ1-5	TGCGCCAGCAGCCAGATTGGACAGAGCAATCAGCCCCAGCATTTT	CASSQIGQSNQPQHF
NA	TRBV6-5	NA	TRBJ1-1	TGTGCCAGCAGTGAGCGGGGCATGAACACTGAAGCTTTCTTT	CASSERGMNTEAFF
TRBD2	TRBV2	NA	TRBJ2-1	TGTGCCAGCAGTCACAGGACTAGCGGGCCCGCCGGGAATGAGCAGTTCTTC	CASSHRTSGPAGNEQFF
TRBD1	TRBV7-8	NA	TRBJ2-1	TGTGCCACAGCGACAGGGACCTGGGCCTACAATGAGCAGTTCTTC	CATATGTWAYNEQFF
TRBD2	TRBV5-4	NA	TRBJ2-2	TGTGCCAGCAGCCGTGGACTAGCGGGAGGGGTCACCAGGGAGCTGTTTTTT	CASSRGLAGGVTRELFF
TRBD1	TRBV4-1	NA	TRBJ1-5	TGCGCCAGCAGCCAAGATGCGGCAGGGGGCTTTCAGCCCCAGCATTTT	CASSQDAAGGFQPQHF
TRBD1	TRBV5-4	NA	TRBJ1-1	TGTGCCAGCAGCCCACAAACGTCAGGGGGAAGGTCCACTGAAGCTTTCTTT	CASSPQTSGGRSTEAFF
NA	TRBV6-6	once	TRBJ2-7	TGTGCCAGCAGTCCCAACTACGAGCAGTACTTC	CASSPNYEQYF
NA	TRBV6-5	NA	TRBJ1-2	TGTGCCAGCAGTTACTCCCCCCATGGGGCCTATGGCTACACCTTC	CASSYSPHGAYGYTF